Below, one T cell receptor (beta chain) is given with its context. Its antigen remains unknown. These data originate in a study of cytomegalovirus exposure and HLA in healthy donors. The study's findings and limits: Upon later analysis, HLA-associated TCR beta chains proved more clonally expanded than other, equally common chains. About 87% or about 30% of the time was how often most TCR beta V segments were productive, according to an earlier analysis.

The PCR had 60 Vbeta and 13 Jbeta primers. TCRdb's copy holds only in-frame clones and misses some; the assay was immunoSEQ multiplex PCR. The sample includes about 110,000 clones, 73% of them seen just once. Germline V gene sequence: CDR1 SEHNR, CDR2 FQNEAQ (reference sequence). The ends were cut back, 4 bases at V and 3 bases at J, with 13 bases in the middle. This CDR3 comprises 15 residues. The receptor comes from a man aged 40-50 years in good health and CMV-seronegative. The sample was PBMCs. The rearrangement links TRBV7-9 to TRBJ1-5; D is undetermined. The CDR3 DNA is TGTGCCAGCAGCTCCAGCGAGATCCCCAATCAGCCCCAGCATTTT. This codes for CASSSSEIPNQPQHF. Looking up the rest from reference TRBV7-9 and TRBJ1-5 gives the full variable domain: DTGVSQNPRHKITKRGQNVTFRCDPISEHNRLYWYRQTLGQGPEFLTYFQNEAQLEKSRLLSDRFSAERPKGSFSTLEIQRTEQGDSAMYLCASSSSEIPNQPQHFGDGTRLSIL.